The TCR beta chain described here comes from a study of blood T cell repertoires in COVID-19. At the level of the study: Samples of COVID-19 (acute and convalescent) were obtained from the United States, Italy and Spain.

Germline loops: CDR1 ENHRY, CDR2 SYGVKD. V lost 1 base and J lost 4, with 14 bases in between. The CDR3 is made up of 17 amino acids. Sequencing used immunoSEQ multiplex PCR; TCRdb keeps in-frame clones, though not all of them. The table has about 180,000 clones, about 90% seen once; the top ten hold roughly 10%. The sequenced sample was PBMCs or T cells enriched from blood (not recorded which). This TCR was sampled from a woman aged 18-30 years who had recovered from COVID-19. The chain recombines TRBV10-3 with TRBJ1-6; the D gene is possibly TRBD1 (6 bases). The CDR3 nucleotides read TGTGCCATCAGTGAGTACGCCGGGACACAATATAATTCACCCCTCCACTTT. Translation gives CAISEYAGTQYNSPLHF.